The clone carrying this T cell receptor (beta chain) was seen only a few times. No antigen is known for it. Here immunoSEQ multiplex PCR was the method, and the copy in TCRdb shows in-frame clones only, minus some. The data show more than 9,500 clones, about 81% seen once. The data derive from a study of graft-versus-host responses after intestinal transplantation. Study details: Tacrolimus and steroids were given for about 3 years to all recipients after anti-thymocyte globulin induction. The study, taken as a whole, reports: The highest levels of circulating GvH clones went along with early declines in HvG clones after transplant.

With 0 bases clipped from V and 4 bases from J, the junction kept 2 bases outside the gene matches. This CDR3 has 15 residues. This chain connects TRBV5-3 to TRBJ1-4; TRBD1 aligns across 8 bases. TRBV5-3 belongs to the ORF category, with a function that is uncertain. The sequence derives from a human patient who received an intestinal transplant, so some T cells may come from the graft donor. Sample: PBMCs, taken around 320 days after intestinal transplant. This CDR3 is CARSLGQGSNEKLFF. CDR3 nucleotides: TGTGCCAGAAGCTTGGGACAGGGGAGTAATGAAAAACTGTTTTTT.